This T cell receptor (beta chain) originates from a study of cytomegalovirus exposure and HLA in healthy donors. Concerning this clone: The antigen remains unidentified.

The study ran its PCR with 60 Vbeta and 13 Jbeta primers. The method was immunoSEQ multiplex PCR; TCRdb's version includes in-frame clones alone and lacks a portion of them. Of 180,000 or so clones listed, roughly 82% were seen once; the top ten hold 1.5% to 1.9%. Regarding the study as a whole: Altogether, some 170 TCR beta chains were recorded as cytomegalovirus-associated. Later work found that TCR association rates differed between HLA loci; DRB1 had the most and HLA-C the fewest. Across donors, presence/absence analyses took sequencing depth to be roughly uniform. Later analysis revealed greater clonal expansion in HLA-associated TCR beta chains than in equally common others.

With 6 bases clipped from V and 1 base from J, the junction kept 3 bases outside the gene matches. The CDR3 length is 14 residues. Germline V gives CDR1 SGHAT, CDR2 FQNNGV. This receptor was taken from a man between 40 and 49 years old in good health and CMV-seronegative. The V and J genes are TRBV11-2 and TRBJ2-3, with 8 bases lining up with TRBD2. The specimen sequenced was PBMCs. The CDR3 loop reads CASSSGGRTDTQYF. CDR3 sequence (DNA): TGTGCCAGCAGTTCGGGGGGGCGCACAGATACGCAGTATTTT.